This T cell receptor beta chain was found in a study of T cell responses to AZD1222 COVID-19 vaccine. General study points: Among vaccine-associated CD4 TCRs, coverage spanned spike, with dominance at 160-218 and 743-854. In a largely white British group with more females than males, clonal diversity was possibly underestimated.

A word on this clone: What it binds is not known.

CDR1 and CDR2 from the germline V gene are LNHDA and SQIVND (reference sequence). This CDR3 comprises 16 residues. The germline V and J ends were trimmed by 6 bases and 5 bases, with 22 bases remaining between them. The protocol was immunoSEQ multiplex PCR, while the TCRdb copy is restricted to in-frame clones and leaves out a portion. Of about 31,000 clones listed, roughly 88% are singletons. The sequence was obtained from an adult who received the AZD1222 COVID-19 vaccine. The material sequenced was peripheral blood, taken 28 days after the second AZD1222 dose. This rearrangement joins TRBV19 to TRBJ1-1, with D possibly TRBD1 on 5 matching bases. In DNA, the CDR3 is TGTGCCAGTAGCCCGATGGGACGGGCCAGCAGGACTGAAGCTTTCTTT. It yields the protein CASSPMGRASRTEAFF.